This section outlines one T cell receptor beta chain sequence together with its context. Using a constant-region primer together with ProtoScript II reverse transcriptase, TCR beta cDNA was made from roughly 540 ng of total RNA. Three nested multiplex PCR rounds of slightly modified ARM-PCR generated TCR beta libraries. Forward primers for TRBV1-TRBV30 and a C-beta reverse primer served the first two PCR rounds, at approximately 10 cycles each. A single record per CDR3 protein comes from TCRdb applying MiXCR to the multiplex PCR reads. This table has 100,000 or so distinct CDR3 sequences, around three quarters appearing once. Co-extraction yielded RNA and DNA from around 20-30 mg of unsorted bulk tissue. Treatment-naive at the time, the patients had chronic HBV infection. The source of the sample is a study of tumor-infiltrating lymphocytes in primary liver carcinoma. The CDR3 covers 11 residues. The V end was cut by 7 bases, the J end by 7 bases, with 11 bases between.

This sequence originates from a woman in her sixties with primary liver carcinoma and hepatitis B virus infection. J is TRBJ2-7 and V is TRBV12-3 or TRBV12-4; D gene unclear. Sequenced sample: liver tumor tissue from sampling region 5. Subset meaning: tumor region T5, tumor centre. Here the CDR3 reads CASNPGLEQYF. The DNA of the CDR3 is TGTGCCAGCAACCCCGGGCTTGAGCAGTACTTC.